The 26 T cell receptor beta chains listed next were all sequenced from one sample in a study of Tregs in tolerant kidney transplant recipients. The data were produced by immunoSEQ multiplex PCR, yet TCRdb's version contains in-frame clones alone and is incomplete. The table has roughly 68,000 clones, 84% seen once. The material sequenced was CD4+ T cells from blood. These receptors all stem from a human donor in good health.

This clone was detected only a few times. V and J are TRBV18 and TRBJ2-7; no firm D call. V gave up 3 bases and J gave up 2 bases, with 14 bases separating them. The germline gives CDR1 KGHSH, CDR2 LQKENI. This CDR3 contains 15 residues. The CDR3 is CASSPPWPAPYEQYF. The CDR3, as DNA: TGTGCCAGCTCACCCCCCTGGCCAGCCCCCTACGAGCAGTACTTC.

This clone was seen more than once but under ten times. The genes are TRBV2 and TRBJ2-5; 9 bases are a match to TRBD2. J gave up 5 bases and V 7 bases, and 14 bases lay outside the gene matches. CDR3 length: 16 residues. Germline CDR1 reads SNHLY; CDR2 reads FYNNEI. The CDR3 region has the DNA TGTGCCAGCAAAGCGCCGGCGGGAGGGCCGGGGGAGACCCAGTACTTC. Residues: CASKAPAGGPGETQYF. The entire variable domain, with the rest obtained from reference TRBV2 and TRBJ2-5, is as follows: EPEVTQTPSHQVTQMGQEVILRCVPISNHLYFYWYRQILGQKVEFLVSFYNNEISEKSEIFDDQFSVERPDGSNFTLKIRSTKLEDSAMYFCASKAPAGGPGETQYFGPGTRLLVL.

Comment on this clone: Additional DNA sequences in this sample encode the identical CDR3. This chain links TRBV2 with TRBJ1-2; no clear D gene. V lost 7 bases, J lost 4 bases, and 13 bases lay in between. This CDR3 has 13 amino acids. Germline V lookup: CDR1 SNHLY, CDR2 FYNNEI. The CDR3 DNA is TGTGCCAGCAAGATAACGGCGTTCTATGGCTACACCTTC. Amino acid sequence: CASKITAFYGYTF.

The chain has TRBV7-2 and TRBJ2-3, with a possible D match to TRBD2 (6 bases). The CDR3 loop spans 15 amino acids. The germline V gene encodes CDR1 SGHTA and CDR2 FQGNSA. V lost 5 bases to trimming and J lost 2 bases, with 14 bases between them. CDR3 residues: CASSRDFSLTDTQYF. The DNA of the CDR3 is TGTGCCAGCAGCAGGGACTTCTCCCTCACAGATACGCAGTATTTT.

This clone was counted only a few times. The chain carries TRBV6-1 and TRBJ1-5; D remains unclear. Trimming removed 4 bases from V and 5 bases from J, with 12 bases in between. The CDR3 is 14 residues long. CDR1 is MNHNS, CDR2 SASEGT, per germline. CDR3 DNA: TGTGCCAGCAGTGCCCTACGCGGGTATCAGCCCCAGCATTTT. Its protein product is CASSALRGYQPQHF.

The CDR3 reads CASSQGPSRDTQYF. CDR3 sequence (DNA): TGTGCCAGCAGCCAAGGGCCTTCCAGAGATACGCAGTATTTT. The rearrangement links TRBV4-2 to TRBJ2-3; D gene uncertain. The CDR3 extends over 14 amino acids. In germline, CDR1 is LGHNA, CDR2 YNFKEQ. V gave up 1 base and J gave up 5 bases, with 10 bases separating them.

The table lists this clone with a count of one. This chain connects TRBV27 to TRBJ2-2, with 8 bases identical to TRBD1. The CDR3 contains 14 residues. J gave up 7 bases and V 6 bases, and 7 bases lay outside the gene matches. Germline V gives CDR1 MNHEY, CDR2 SMNVEV (reference sequence). DNA of the CDR3: TGTGCCAGCAGCATCGACAGGGGTGTCGGGGAGCTGTTTTTT. Encoded protein: CASSIDRGVGELFF.

The chain combines TRBV29-1 with TRBJ2-2, with D perhaps given as TRBD1 or TRBD2 (5 bases each). CDR3 size: 12 residues. Trimming shortened V by 6 bases and J by 4 bases, and 9 bases separated the two germline ends. CDR1 and CDR2 (germline): SQVTM, ANQGSEA. The CDR3 loop reads CSVGAGTGELFF. CDR3 sequence (DNA): TGCAGCGTCGGGGCGGGCACCGGGGAGCTGTTTTTT.

The V gene is TRBV19, the J gene TRBJ2-3; possibly TRBD1 for D (6 bases). In germline, CDR1 is LNHDA, CDR2 SQIVND (reference sequence). This CDR3 has 16 amino acids. V lost 5 bases and J 2 bases, leaving 17 bases between the germline ends. CDR3 region: CASSRITGRPTDTQYF. The DNA of the CDR3 is TGTGCCAGTAGTCGAATCACAGGGAGACCCACAGATACGCAGTATTTT. Looking up the rest from reference TRBV19 and TRBJ2-3 gives the full variable domain: DGGITQSPKYLFRKEGQNVTLSCEQNLNHDAMYWYRQDPGQGLRLIYYSQIVNDFQKGDIAEGYSVSREKKESFPLTVTSAQKNPTAFYLCASSRITGRPTDTQYFGPGTRLTVL.

V is TRBV25-1 and J is TRBJ1-4; D not resolved. The CDR3 contains 14 residues. V was clipped by 2 bases and J by 2 bases, with 6 bases between them. From germline, CDR1 is MGHDK and CDR2 SYGVNS. The CDR3 region has the DNA TGTGCCAGCAGTGAACCCGGCACTAATGAAAAACTGTTTTTT. This codes for CASSEPGTNEKLFF.

This rearrangement joins TRBV11-3 to TRBJ2-1; 7 bases match TRBD2. The CDR3 loop spans 15 amino acids. Germline V CDR1 and CDR2: SGHNT, YENEEA. V shed 1 base, J shed 5 bases, and the junction held 5 bases outside the gene matches. CDR3 sequence (DNA): TGTGCCAGCAGCTTAGTCGGCCTAGCGGACAATGAGCAGTTCTTC. The encoded protein is CASSLVGLADNEQFF.

This chain uses TRBV14 with TRBJ1-1; perhaps TRBD1 as D (5 bases). Germline-derived CDR1 and CDR2 are SGHDN and FVKESK. This CDR3 is built from 17 residues. V was shortened by 1 base and J by 5 bases, with 20 bases between the two germline ends. The CDR3 region has the DNA TGTGCCAGCAGCCAAGGTTCCGAGGGGAGGAAGAGGACTGAAGCTTTCTTT. Its translation is CASSQGSEGRKRTEAFF.

Written as DNA, the CDR3 is TGTGCCAGCAGCTTAAGCCTCCTCGGGCGGGGGGCCTACAATGAGCAGTTCTTC. This codes for CASSLSLLGRGAYNEQFF. The chain couples TRBV7-2 to TRBJ2-1; 8 positions match TRBD2. The ends lost 2 bases at V and 2 bases at J; junction bases unmatched: 11. The germline CDR1 and CDR2 sequences are SGHTA and FQGNSA. This CDR3 contains 18 residues.

V is TRBV7-3 and J is TRBJ2-2; possibly TRBD2 for D (6 bases). V lost 6 bases, J lost 4 bases, and 18 bases lay in between. Germline V gene data show CDR1 as SGHTA and CDR2 as FQGTGA. CDR3 length: 16 amino acids. The CDR3 sequence: CASSQEPGAGTGELFF. The CDR3 bases are TGTGCCAGCAGTCAAGAGCCTGGAGCGGGCACCGGGGAGCTGTTTTTT.

This chain links TRBV19 with TRBJ2-5, with D perhaps TRBD1 or TRBD2 (7 bases each). Germline V gives CDR1 LNHDA, CDR2 SQIVND (reference sequence). The CDR3 has 16 amino acids. V shed 6 bases and J shed 2 bases, with 19 bases lying between them. The CDR3 DNA reads TGTGCCAGTAGCCTCCCCGGCGGGGGACAGCAAGAGACCCAGTACTTC. Amino acids: CASSLPGGGQQETQYF.

DNA of the CDR3: TGCGCCAGCAGCTTGACAGGGGGCATCGACGAGCAGTACTTC. Its protein is CASSLTGGIDEQYF. The chain is built from TRBV5-1 and TRBJ2-7; 9 bases map to TRBD1. CDR1 and CDR2 from the germline V gene are SGHRS and YFSETQ. J lost 5 bases, V lost 1 base, and 4 bases had no gene match. The CDR3 extends over 14 amino acids.

The rearrangement links TRBV7-2 to TRBJ2-6, with 8 bases that match TRBD1. Germline V gene data show CDR1 as SGHTA and CDR2 as FQGNSA. The CDR3 has 15 residues. V lost 5 bases and J lost 3; bases outside the gene matches: 3. As DNA, the CDR3 is TGTGCCAGCAGCCGGACAGGGATTGGGGCCAACGTCCTGACTTTC. It encodes CASSRTGIGANVLTF.

The chain joins TRBV11-3 to TRBJ2-5; D not certain. Germline V gives CDR1 SGHNT, CDR2 YENEEA. V lost 4 bases to trimming and J lost 1 base, with 10 bases between them. The CDR3 runs to 14 residues. For the CDR3, the DNA is TGTGCCAGCAGCTCTCGGGCAGCCCAAGAGACCCAGTACTTC. This encodes CASSSRAAQETQYF.

The gene calls are TRBV9 and TRBJ2-7; tentative D call: TRBD2 (6 bases). Germline CDR1 and CDR2: SGDLS and YYNGEE. This CDR3 has 14 residues. Trimming removed 1 base from V and 0 bases from J, with 8 bases in between. The CDR3 protein is CASSVSGGSYEQYF. The CDR3 region has the DNA TGTGCCAGCAGCGTATCCGGGGGCTCCTACGAGCAGTACTTC.

The gene calls are TRBV9 and TRBJ1-3; 7 positions agree with TRBD1. Per the germline V gene, CDR1 is SGDLS and CDR2 is YYNGEE. Germline trimming cut 1 base from V and 0 bases from J; bases unmatched to any gene: 7. The CDR3 has 17 residues. CDR3 bases: TGTGCCAGCAGCGTATATGACAGGGCTAGCTCTGGAAACACCATATATTTT. Translated, it gives CASSVYDRASSGNTIYF.

The chain is built from TRBV6-5 and TRBJ1-2, with 10 bases aligning to TRBD1. V trimming: 5 bases; J trimming: 6 bases; junction bases outside the gene matches: 9. The CDR3 has 15 residues. The germline CDR1 and CDR2 sequences are MNHEY and SVGAGI. Here the CDR3 reads CASSPRTGGAHGYTF. CDR3 DNA sequence: TGTGCCAGCAGTCCCCGGACAGGGGGGGCCCATGGCTACACCTTC.

The gene calls are TRBV7-9 and TRBJ2-3; D ambiguous. From germline, CDR1 is SEHNR and CDR2 FQNEAQ (reference sequence). This CDR3 contains 13 residues. Trimming took 4 bases from V and 9 from J, leaving 14 bases between them. The CDR3 region is CASSSPSRVTQYF. The CDR3 nucleotides are TGTGCCAGCAGCTCGCCCTCAAGGGTGACGCAGTATTTT.

This chain joins TRBV28 and TRBJ2-7; D not certain. V gave up 3 bases and J gave up 2 bases, with 14 bases separating them. Germline V CDR1 and CDR2: MDHEN, SYDVKM. The CDR3 sequence is 15 residues long. CDR3 residues: CASSLPSRPPYEQYF. Here the CDR3 DNA reads TGTGCCAGCAGTTTGCCAAGCAGGCCCCCCTACGAGCAGTACTTC.

This clone occurred a few times. The J gene is TRBJ2-5, the V gene TRBV2, with 11 bases identical to TRBD1. The CDR3 is 16 amino acids. Trimming took 8 bases from V and 4 from J; bases not matched to a gene: 12. Per germline, CDR1 SNHLY and CDR2 FYNNEI. CDR3 sequence: CASCLVRDRGGETQYF. The CDR3 DNA reads TGTGCCAGCTGCCTTGTCCGGGACAGGGGGGGAGAGACCCAGTACTTC.

The V and J genes are TRBV7-9 and TRBJ2-1, with 7 bases lining up with TRBD2. CDR1 is SEHNR and CDR2 is FQNEAQ in the germline V gene (reference sequence). The V gene end was trimmed by 5 bases and the J gene end by 4 bases; junction bases not matched to a gene: 11. This CDR3 has 16 amino acids. The CDR3 coding sequence is TGTGCCAGCAGCCCTCCGTCAGCGGGATCATACAATGAGCAGTTCTTC. Amino acids: CASSPPSAGSYNEQFF.

The chain has TRBV5-1 and TRBJ2-3, with 9 positions matching TRBD1. The V gene's germline CDR1 is SGHRS and CDR2 YFSETQ. J lost 2 bases, V lost 7 bases, and 8 bases had no gene match. CDR3 size: 15 residues. The CDR3 nucleotides are TGCGCCAGCGGAAGGACAGGGGAAAACACAGATACGCAGTATTTT. Translating it yields CASGRTGENTDTQYF.